This paragraph reports one TCR beta chain. Trimming took off 3 bases at V and 0 bases at J, with 6 bases between the two ends. Germline lookup yields CDR1 WNHNN and CDR2 SYGVQD (reference sequence). The CDR3 has 15 residues. These data originate in a study of shared clonotypes between healthy human individuals. Study-wide background: Plates per donor: three CD4 naive, three CD4 memory, two CD8 naive, one CD8 memory.

Across several immunoSEQ plates, the genomic DNA of each subset was split evenly. Measured with immunoSEQ multiplex PCR; TCRdb has only the in-frame clones, and not every one. Among around 1.6 million clones listed, 95% to 99% were seen once. Material for sequencing was naive CD4+ T cells sorted from blood. Subset described: CD45RA+ positively selected. The clonotype originates from a man aged 30 to 39 in good health. V gene TRBV10-1 combines with J gene TRBJ2-6; D possibly corresponds to TRBD2 (5 bases). The CDR3 reads CASSEGSSGANVLTF. The CDR3 coding sequence is TGCGCCAGCAGTGAAGGGAGCTCTGGGGCCAACGTCCTGACTTTC.